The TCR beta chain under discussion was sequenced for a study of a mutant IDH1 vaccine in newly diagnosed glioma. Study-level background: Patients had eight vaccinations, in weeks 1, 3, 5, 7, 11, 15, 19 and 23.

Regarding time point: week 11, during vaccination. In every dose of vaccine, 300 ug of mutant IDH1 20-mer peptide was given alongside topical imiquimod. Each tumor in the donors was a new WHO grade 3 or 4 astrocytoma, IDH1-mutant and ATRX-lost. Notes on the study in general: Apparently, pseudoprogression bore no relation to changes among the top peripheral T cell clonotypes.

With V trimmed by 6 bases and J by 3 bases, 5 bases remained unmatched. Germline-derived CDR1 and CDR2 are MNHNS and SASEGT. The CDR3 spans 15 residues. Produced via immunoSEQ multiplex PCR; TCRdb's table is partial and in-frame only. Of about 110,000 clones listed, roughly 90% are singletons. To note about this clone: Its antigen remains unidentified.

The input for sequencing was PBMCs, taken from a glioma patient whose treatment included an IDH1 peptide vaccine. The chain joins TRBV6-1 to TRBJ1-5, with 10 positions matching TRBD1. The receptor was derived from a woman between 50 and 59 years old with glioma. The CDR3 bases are TGTGCCAGCAGCGGGGGACAGGGGAACAATCAGCCCCAGCATTTT. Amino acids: CASSGGQGNNQPQHF.